The 14 T cell receptor beta chains in this list originate from one sample, sequenced in a study of blood T cell repertoires in COVID-19. Produced via immunoSEQ multiplex PCR; TCRdb's table is partial and in-frame only. The sample has about 82,000 clones, just under 80% seen once; the top ten hold 35% to 40%. The sample consisted of peripheral blood. The receptors were gathered from a man in his sixties with COVID-19, enrolled during active disease.

This clone was counted a few times. V and J are TRBV11-3 and TRBJ2-7; a possible D gene is TRBD2 (5 bases). CDR1 SGHNT and CDR2 YENEEA come from the germline V gene. The CDR3 totals 12 residues. The germline V and J ends were trimmed by 6 bases and 2 bases, with 8 bases remaining between them. The chain's CDR3 is CASSAGAYEQYF. For the CDR3, the DNA is TGTGCCAGCAGTGCGGGTGCCTACGAGCAGTACTTC.

The chain combines TRBV19 with TRBJ1-2; weak D call: TRBD1 (6 bases). The CDR3 has 12 amino acids. Trimming stripped 4 bases from V and 7 bases from J, with 10 bases between. The germline CDR1 and CDR2 sequences are LNHDA and SQIVND (reference sequence). CDR3 residues: CASSTGVRGYTF. The CDR3 DNA follows: TGTGCCAGTAGTACAGGGGTACGTGGCTACACCTTC.

The rearrangement joins TRBV18 to TRBJ1-4, with 9 bases fitting TRBD1. V was pared by 2 bases and J by 5 bases, with 6 bases of the junction left unmatched. Germline V gene lookup returns CDR1 KGHSH and CDR2 LQKENI. This CDR3 has 16 residues. The CDR3 sequence: CASSPSPGQGNEKLFF. CDR3 nucleotides: TGTGCCAGCTCACCAAGCCCGGGACAGGGAAATGAAAAACTGTTTTTT. Using reference TRBV18 and TRBJ1-4 for the parts outside the CDR3, the full variable domain is NAGVMQNPRHLVRRRGQEARLRCSPMKGHSHVYWYRQLPEEGLKFMVYLQKENIIDESGMPKERFSAEFPKEGPSILRIQQVVRGDSAAYFCASSPSPGQGNEKLFFGSGTQLSVL.

The gene calls are TRBV6-5 and TRBJ1-4; 7 bases match TRBD1. The CDR3 length is 14 residues. Per the germline V gene, CDR1 is MNHEY and CDR2 is SVGAGI. The V gene end was trimmed by 7 bases and the J gene end by 10 bases; junction bases not matched to a gene: 12. The CDR3 protein is CASTLEQGSGKLFF. CDR3 coding DNA: TGTGCCAGCACCCTAGAACAGGGGTCTGGAAAACTGTTTTTT.

This clone was counted many times. CDR3 DNA: TGCGCCAGCAGCTTGAGGGGACAGGGCATGAACACTGAAGCTTTCTTT. This gives the protein CASSLRGQGMNTEAFF. The chain employs TRBV5-1 and TRBJ1-1, with 9 positions matching TRBD1. CDR3 length: 16 residues. The germline CDR1 and CDR2 sequences are SGHRS and YFSETQ. V trimming: 1 base; J trimming: 0 bases; junction bases outside the gene matches: 4.

The chain recombines TRBV12-3 or TRBV12-4 with TRBJ1-1; D call uncertain. This CDR3 is 13 amino acids long. Trimming removed 8 bases from V and 1 base from J, with 11 bases in between. The CDR3 spells CASDDRENTEAFF. CDR3 in DNA: TGTGCCAGCGATGATCGGGAGAACACTGAAGCTTTCTTT.

V gene TRBV6-5 combines with J gene TRBJ1-6; a weak D match, TRBD1 (5 bases). The CDR3 has 16 residues. Deletions cut 4 bases from V and 10 bases from J, with 20 bases between. Germline loops: CDR1 MNHEY, CDR2 SVGAGI. The CDR3 DNA is TGTGCCAGCAGTTCCTCCCCCGGGTCACGGGGGTCACCCCTCCACTTT. As protein: CASSSSPGSRGSPLHF.

The chain employs TRBV18 and TRBJ2-5; no reliable D call. CDR1 is KGHSH, CDR2 LQKENI, per germline. Trimming removed 0 bases at V and 5 bases at J, with 16 bases between. The CDR3 has 16 residues. Written as DNA, the CDR3 is TGTGCCAGCTCACCACCGTCGATAGAGTTTGTGGAGACCCAGTACTTC. Translated: CASSPPSIEFVETQYF.

This sequence joins TRBV7-8 and TRBJ1-5; unclear D gene. V was pared by 0 bases and J by 6 bases, with 9 bases between. The CDR3 extends over 14 amino acids. The germline V gene encodes CDR1 SGHVS and CDR2 FQNEAQ. The CDR3 DNA sequence: TGTGCCAGCAGCTTAGCGGAGTATGCTCAGCCCCAGCATTTT. Residues: CASSLAEYAQPQHF.

This clone was observed once. The rearrangement links TRBV11-2 to TRBJ1-1, with 7 bases identical to TRBD1. Losses at the gene ends were 4 bases for V and 7 bases for J; bases not matched to a gene: 9. Germline values: CDR1 SGHAT, CDR2 FQNNGV. The CDR3 has 14 residues. The CDR3 here is CASSSTGTANEAFF. The CDR3 DNA is TGTGCCAGCAGCTCGACCGGGACAGCCAATGAAGCTTTCTTT.

On this clone: Other nucleotide sequences in the sample specify the same CDR3. The rearrangement links TRBV2 to TRBJ2-7; tentatively, D is TRBD1 (6 bases). This CDR3 region has 12 residues. Per the germline V gene, CDR1 is SNHLY and CDR2 is FYNNEI. V gave up 4 bases and J gave up 4 bases, with 8 bases separating them. CDR3 sequence (DNA): TGTGCCAGCAGTGCTCAGGGGTACGAGCAGTACTTC. It translates to CASSAQGYEQYF.

This chain joins TRBV9 and TRBJ2-1, with 12 nucleotides matching TRBD2. This CDR3 has 17 amino acids. Germline CDR1 is SGDLS and CDR2 is YYNGEE. With V trimmed by 3 bases and J by 3 bases, 7 bases remained unmatched. In DNA, the CDR3 is TGTGCCAGCAGCGGCGGGACTAGCGGGCCTGACTACAATGAGCAGTTCTTC. Translation gives CASSGGTSGPDYNEQFF. The variable domain in full, completed from reference TRBV9 and TRBJ2-1, reads DSGVTQTPKHLITATGQRVTLRCSPRSGDLSVYWYQQSLDQGLQFLIQYYNGEERAKGNILERFSAQQFPDLHSELNLSSLELGDSALYFCASSGGTSGPDYNEQFFGPGTRLTVL.

The chain joins TRBV21-1 to TRBJ2-1; the D call in the table, TRBD2, was not verified against the DNA. TRBV21-1 is an annotated pseudogene. The CDR3 totals 16 residues. CDR3 bases: TGTGCCAGCAGCAAAATAGGACTAGCCTCCTACAATGAGCAGTTCTTC. Translated: CASSKIGLASYNEQFF.

There are a few counts of this clone. This chain connects TRBV5-1 to TRBJ1-2; the D gene is possibly TRBD1 (5 bases). Germline V gene sequence: CDR1 SGHRS, CDR2 YFSETQ. Trimming took 4 bases from V and 6 from J, leaving 16 bases between them. This CDR3 spans 14 amino acids. CDR3 nucleotides: TGCGCCAGCAGCCCCCGTGGTCAGGGTGATGGCTACACCTTC. This encodes CASSPRGQGDGYTF.